The clone carrying this TCR beta chain was found many times. No antigen is known for it. TCRdb analysed the reads with MiXCR anew, one entry per CDR3 protein. The sample carries some 150,000 distinct CDR3 sequences, less than 25% recorded once. This entry comes from a study of T cell repertoires in cytomegalovirus infection. Turning to the study itself: From public TCR beta signatures came an indication of both CMV infection and matching HLA type. Study-wide points: Cumulative public TCR beta family frequency identified CMV carriers with the relevant HLA.

Looked up from germline, CDR1 is SGHTA and CDR2 is FQGNSA. The CDR3 runs to 16 residues. With 1 base clipped from V and 7 bases from J, the junction kept 7 bases outside the gene matches. The sequence came from a human donor in good health (CMV status not recorded). Some clones in this sample may be carry-over from other donors' samples. The sequenced material came from PBMCs. The chain is built from TRBV7-2 and TRBJ2-2, with 9 bases identical to TRBD2. CDR3 protein: CASSLVAGEMGGELFF. In nucleotides, the CDR3 is TGTGCCAGCAGCTTAGTAGCGGGAGAAATGGGCGGGGAGCTGTTTTTT. Combining the CDR3 with reference TRBV7-2 and TRBJ2-2 gives the whole variable domain GAGVSQSPSNKVTEKGKDVELRCDPISGHTALYWYRQSLGQGLEFLIYFQGNSAPDKSGLPSDRFSAERTGGSVSTLTIQRTQQEDSAVYLCASSLVAGEMGGELFFGEGSRLTVL.